Below, 30 T cell receptor beta chains from the same sample are listed, as sequenced in a study of shared clonotypes between healthy human individuals (dated by TCRdb to 2020 to 2021). The method was the immunoSEQ multiplex PCR assay. The immuneACCESS repertoire file appears here via TCRdb, limited to in-frame rearrangements. These files lack a portion of the clones; in checked studies, under half of the deficit traces to unresolved V genes, and the cause of the others is not known. The sample records some 2 million clones, 90% to 95% of which are singletons. More than 0.1% of the sample lies in the top ten. The sequencing input was naive CD4+ T cells sorted from blood. This specimen's cell subset or site label, interpreted: CD45RA+ positively selected. Every receptor here comes from a man aged 18 to 29 in good health.

This chain links TRBV7-9 with TRBJ2-1; 9 nucleotides align to TRBD2. The J segment lost 5 bases and the V segment lost 3 bases, leaving 5 bases of the junction unmatched. Germline-derived CDR1 and CDR2 are SEHNR and FQNEAQ (reference sequence). The CDR3 contains 15 residues. The DNA of the CDR3 is TGTGCCAGCAGCTTTAGCGGGAGTATTGACAATGAGCAGTTCTTC. It specifies CASSFSGSIDNEQFF.

The chain employs TRBV11-2 and TRBJ1-2; TRBD1 is a possible D gene (6 bases). This CDR3 comprises 16 residues. Trimming shortened V by 3 bases and J by 5 bases, and 19 bases separated the two germline ends. Looked up from germline, CDR1 is SGHAT and CDR2 is FQNNGV. In DNA form, the CDR3 reads TGTGCCAGCAGCTTGGATATTGACAGGAGCCGTTATGGCTACACCTTC. It translates to CASSLDIDRSRYGYTF. The full variable domain, completed using reference TRBV11-2 and TRBJ1-2, is EAGVAQSPRYKIIEKRQSVAFWCNPISGHATLYWYQQILGQGPKLLIQFQNNGVVDDSQLPKDRFSAERLKGVDSTLKIQPAKLEDSAVYLCASSLDIDRSRYGYTFGSGTRLTVV.

In this sample, this clone turned up once. The V call is TRBV6-1, the J call TRBJ1-1; unclear D gene. Trimming pared 6 bases from V and 3 bases from J, leaving 8 bases between. This CDR3 has 12 amino acids. CDR1 MNHNS and CDR2 SASEGT come from the germline V gene. Written as DNA, the CDR3 is TGTGCCAGCAGGTTCTACCACACTGAAGCTTTCTTT. Amino acid sequence: CASRFYHTEAFF.

This chain joins TRBV30 and TRBJ2-5; D gene uncertain. Germline V gene lookup returns CDR1 GTSNPN and CDR2 SVGIG (reference sequence). The V end lost 1 base, the J end lost 1 base, and 4 bases lay between the germline ends. This CDR3 is built from 12 residues. The CDR3 DNA reads TGTGCCTGGAGTGGATTCCAAGAGACCCAGTACTTC. Protein product: CAWSGFQETQYF.

The chain carries TRBV5-1 and TRBJ2-3; D may match TRBD1 or TRBD2 (6 bases each). The CDR3 consists of 16 residues. Trimming took off 0 bases at V and 5 bases at J, with 16 bases between the two ends. The germline V gene has CDR1 SGHRS and CDR2 YFSETQ. CDR3 region: CASSLDIAATGDTQYF. In nucleotides, the CDR3 is TGCGCCAGCAGCTTGGACATAGCGGCGACAGGAGATACGCAGTATTTT.

In its sample, this clone was seen once. The chain has TRBV5-1 and TRBJ1-4, with a possible D match to TRBD1 (5 bases). V shed 3 bases and J shed 0 bases, with 9 bases lying between them. CDR3 length: 15 residues. CDR1 is SGHRS and CDR2 is YFSETQ in the germline V gene. CDR3 bases: TGCGCCAGCAGCTGGGAGACAGCAACTAATGAAAAACTGTTTTTT. Translation: CASSWETATNEKLFF.

This clone appeared once. The rearrangement links TRBV2 to TRBJ2-5; tentative D call: TRBD1 (6 bases). V shed 8 bases and J shed 4 bases, with 14 bases lying between them. The length of the CDR3 is 13 residues. The germline CDR1 and CDR2 sequences are SNHLY and FYNNEI. The CDR3: CASSGQKGETQYF. The DNA of the CDR3 is TGTGCCAGCTCGGGACAAAAGGGAGAGACCCAGTACTTC.

The chain joins TRBV28 to TRBJ2-7, with 7 bases identical to TRBD1. This CDR3 spans 15 amino acids. The trim removed 5 bases at V and 4 bases at J, leaving 11 bases unmatched. Germline loops: CDR1 MDHEN, CDR2 SYDVKM. This CDR3 reads CASSTYPGQIYEQYF. CDR3 in DNA: TGTGCCAGCAGTACATATCCGGGACAGATTTACGAGCAGTACTTC.

As to this clone: The junction departs from germline at one end; a sequencing error may be responsible. J is TRBJ1-3 and V is TRBV6-4; D not resolved. The CDR3 loop spans 8 amino acids. Germline CDR1 is MRHNA and CDR2 is SNTAGT. This CDR3 reads CASSDSLF. The CDR3 region has the DNA TGTGCCAGCAGTGACTCATTGTTT.

The chain carries TRBV6-1 and TRBJ2-2, with 7 nucleotides matching TRBD1. CDR3 length equals 15 residues. Unmatched junction bases numbered 5, after V lost 3 bases and J lost 4 bases. The germline V gene encodes CDR1 MNHNS and CDR2 SASEGT. CDR3 in amino acids: CASSDPNRGTGELFF. In DNA, the CDR3 is TGTGCCAGCAGTGACCCTAACAGGGGCACCGGGGAGCTGTTTTTT.

This clone has a single count. This chain connects TRBV18 to TRBJ2-3, with TRBD1 matching over 9 bases. V gave up 6 bases and J gave up 1 base; unmatched junction bases: 8. The germline V gene has CDR1 KGHSH and CDR2 LQKENI. CDR3 length equals 16 residues. CDR3 sequence reads: CASSTKGQGGTDTQYF. CDR3 nucleotides: TGTGCCAGCTCGACAAAGGGACAGGGAGGCACAGATACGCAGTATTTT.

This chain joins TRBV5-1 and TRBJ2-5; 12 bases are shared with TRBD2. CDR1 SGHRS and CDR2 YFSETQ come from the germline V gene. After removal of 4 bases from V and 4 bases from J, the junction contained 11 bases not matched to a gene. The CDR3 covers 17 residues. CDR3 sequence reads: CASSPRTSGVTVETQYF. CDR3 nucleotide sequence: TGCGCCAGCAGCCCTCGGACTAGCGGGGTTACGGTAGAGACCCAGTACTTC.

This sequence joins TRBV7-2 and TRBJ1-5; tentatively, D is TRBD1 (6 bases). The CDR3 is made up of 15 amino acids. Trimming took off 5 bases at V and 3 bases at J, with 14 bases between the two ends. Germline-derived CDR1 and CDR2 are SGHTA and FQGNSA. CDR3 in amino acids: CASSVAQGNNQPQHF. In DNA, the CDR3 is TGTGCCAGCAGCGTGGCTCAGGGGAACAATCAGCCCCAGCATTTT.

A note on this clone: The sample carries other DNA sequences with the same CDR3. V and J are TRBV6-5 and TRBJ1-2; D is ambiguous. CDR1 and CDR2 (germline): MNHEY, SVGAGI. Deletions cut 0 bases from V and 2 bases from J, with 7 bases between. This CDR3 is 14 amino acids long. CDR3 bases: TGTGCCAGCAGTTACTCGATGGGGAACTATGGCTACACCTTC. Translating gives CASSYSMGNYGYTF.

The J gene is TRBJ2-2, the V gene TRBV5-6; no firm D call. Looked up from germline, CDR1 is SGHDT and CDR2 is YYEEEE. Trimming pared 0 bases from V and 5 bases from J, leaving 20 bases between. CDR3 length: 18 residues. The CDR3 protein is CASSLAVLSVAFTGELFF. CDR3 nucleotides: TGTGCCAGCAGCTTGGCCGTATTGTCAGTGGCGTTTACCGGGGAGCTGTTTTTT.

The chain has TRBV7-8 and TRBJ2-7, with TRBD1 matching 7 bases. The CDR3 runs to 15 residues. Germline CDR1 reads SGHVS; CDR2 reads FQNEAQ. V shed 5 bases and J 3 bases; nucleotides not matched to a gene: 10. CDR3 residues: CASSLSGQRVYEQYF. The CDR3 DNA sequence: TGTGCCAGCAGCCTATCGGGACAGCGAGTCTACGAGCAGTACTTC.

The rearrangement joins TRBV9 to TRBJ1-4; possibly TRBD1 for D (5 bases). Trimming took off 0 bases at V and 3 bases at J, with 15 bases between the two ends. The CDR3 totals 17 residues. The germline gives CDR1 SGDLS, CDR2 YYNGEE. The CDR3 DNA follows: TGTGCCAGCAGCGTAGGAGTGGGGGGAGCGGCTAATGAAAAACTGTTTTTT. It specifies CASSVGVGGAANEKLFF.

The chain has TRBV29-1 and TRBJ1-1; D unclear. V was trimmed by 4 bases and J by 0 bases, leaving 9 bases between them. CDR3 length: 13 amino acids. The germline V gene encodes CDR1 SQVTM and CDR2 ANQGSEA. CDR3 nucleotide sequence: TGCAGCGTTGGTCCCAGGATGAACACTGAAGCTTTCTTT. This codes for CSVGPRMNTEAFF.

The chain is built from TRBV11-3 and TRBJ2-3; TRBD2 agrees at 10 bases. The CDR3 sequence is 19 residues long. V lost 5 bases, J lost 0 bases, and 14 bases stayed unmatched. CDR1 SGHNT and CDR2 YENEEA come from the germline V gene. CDR3 loop: CASSKGAPSGSLSTDTQYF. CDR3 DNA sequence: TGTGCCAGCAGCAAAGGGGCACCTAGCGGGAGCTTGAGCACAGATACGCAGTATTTT. The whole variable domain, remainder taken from reference TRBV11-3 and TRBJ2-3, is EAGVVQSPRYKIIEKKQPVAFWCNPISGHNTLYWYLQNLGQGPELLIRYENEEAVDDSQLPKDRFSAERLKGVDSTLKIQPAELGDSAVYLCASSKGAPSGSLSTDTQYFGPGTRLTVL.

V is TRBV6-5 and J is TRBJ1-2; TRBD1 matches at 7 bases. The CDR3 contains 14 residues. In germline, CDR1 is MNHEY, CDR2 SVGAGI. The V segment lost 2 bases and the J segment 4 bases; nucleotides outside the gene matches: 4. CDR3 coding DNA: TGTGCCAGCAGTTACAGGACAGGCTTCTATGGCTACACCTTC. It specifies CASSYRTGFYGYTF.

The chain uses TRBV9 and TRBJ1-2, with 7 bases identical to TRBD1. The CDR3 totals 19 residues. With 3 bases clipped from V and 3 bases from J, the junction kept 20 bases outside the gene matches. CDR1 and CDR2 from the germline V gene are SGDLS and YYNGEE. The CDR3: CASSARVPGQSIPYYGYTF. In DNA, the CDR3 is TGTGCCAGCAGCGCCCGGGTACCGGGACAGTCTATTCCTTACTATGGCTACACCTTC.

In this sample, this clone turned up once. The genes are TRBV6-1 and TRBJ2-7; TRBD1 matches 10 bases. This CDR3 region has 16 residues. From germline, CDR1 is MNHNS and CDR2 SASEGT. V shed 0 bases and J 5 bases; nucleotides not matched to a gene: 7. DNA of the CDR3: TGTGCCAGCAGTGAAGCGCTCGGGACAGGGGTAGACGAGCAGTACTTC. The encoded protein is CASSEALGTGVDEQYF.

The chain uses TRBV4-1 and TRBJ2-7; TRBD1 is a possible D gene (6 bases). The ends were cut back, 2 bases at V and 5 bases at J, with 13 bases in the middle. The CDR3 contains 14 residues. Per the germline V gene, CDR1 is MGHRA and CDR2 is YSYEKL. CDR3 loop: CASSQTGKSHEQYF. The CDR3 bases are TGCGCCAGCAGCCAAACAGGGAAATCCCACGAGCAGTACTTC.

About this clone itself: The same CDR3 arises from other DNA sequences in this sample as well. The CDR3 loop is CASSFGQGSYNEQFF. Written as DNA, the CDR3 is TGTGCCAGCAGCTTTGGGCAGGGCTCCTACAATGAGCAGTTCTTC. The chain carries TRBV5-6 and TRBJ2-1, with TRBD1 as a possible D gene (5 bases). The CDR3 spans 15 residues. Germline V gene sequence: CDR1 SGHDT, CDR2 YYEEEE. V gave up 2 bases and J gave up 0 bases, with 9 bases separating them.

V is TRBV10-3 and J is TRBJ1-3; D not resolved. Germline lookup yields CDR1 ENHRY and CDR2 SYGVKD. The V gene lost 0 bases and the J gene lost 0 bases, with 12 bases spanning the gap. The CDR3 is 17 amino acids. DNA of the CDR3: TGTGCCATCAGTGAGTCTGTAGGTCTGGTCTCTGGAAACACCATATATTTT. As protein: CAISESVGLVSGNTIYF.

V usage is TRBV5-6 and J usage is TRBJ1-4, with 8 nucleotides matching TRBD1. V shed 4 bases and J 1 base; nucleotides not matched to a gene: 3. In germline, CDR1 is SGHDT, CDR2 YYEEEE. This CDR3 contains 15 residues. The CDR3 reads CASSPTGGTNEKLFF. The CDR3 nucleotides are TGTGCCAGCAGCCCCACAGGGGGAACTAATGAAAAACTGTTTTTT.

This clone was observed many times. V gene TRBV7-8 combines with J gene TRBJ2-7; perhaps TRBD2 as D (6 bases). Germline assignment: CDR1 SGHVS and CDR2 FQNEAQ. This CDR3 comprises 14 residues. Trimming took 5 bases from V and 2 from J, leaving 13 bases between them. The CDR3 spells CASSPWRGTYEQYF. The DNA of the CDR3 is TGTGCCAGCAGCCCATGGAGGGGTACCTACGAGCAGTACTTC. Based on the CDR3 plus reference TRBV7-8 and TRBJ2-7, the full variable domain is GAGVSQSPRYKVAKRGQDVALRCDPISGHVSLFWYQQALGQGPEFLTYFQNEAQLDKSGLPSDRFFAERPEGSVSTLKIQRTQQEDSAVYLCASSPWRGTYEQYFGPGTRLTVT.

The rearrangement uses TRBV4-3 and TRBJ1-4; D might be TRBD1 (5 bases). The germline CDR1 and CDR2 sequences are LGHNA and YSLEER. V gave up 0 bases and J gave up 6 bases, with 17 bases separating them. The CDR3 runs 17 residues. The CDR3 is CASSQDPGTDYYEKLFF. CDR3 in DNA: TGCGCCAGCAGCCAAGATCCGGGGACTGATTACTATGAAAAACTGTTTTTT.

The CDR3 DNA is TGTGCCAGCAGCGTAGAGAGTAATTCACCCCTCCACTTT. Translating it yields CASSVESNSPLHF. The J gene is TRBJ1-6, the V gene TRBV9; no clear D gene. Trimming removed 0 bases from V and 6 bases from J, with 4 bases in between. The CDR3 sequence is 13 residues long. Germline lookup yields CDR1 SGDLS and CDR2 YYNGEE.

The chain links TRBV25-1 to TRBJ2-1; a possible D gene is TRBD1 (5 bases). The CDR3 totals 14 residues. V was shortened by 3 bases and J by 9 bases, with 15 bases between the two germline ends. Germline values: CDR1 MGHDK, CDR2 SYGVNS. CDR3 sequence (DNA): TGTGCCAGCAGTGACGGAAACAGGCTTAGTGAGCAGTTCTTC. Encoded protein: CASSDGNRLSEQFF.